This TCR beta chain comes out of a study of beta chain features in type 1 diabetes. General observations from the study: Still unanswered here is whether HLA type influences TCRB rearrangement. Healthy donors had naive, central memory and Treg TCRB repertoires that appeared less similar than those seen among patients.

The isolated RNA, all of it, was reverse transcribed, so expressed TCRB transcripts were what got sequenced. Generated by immunoSEQ multiplex PCR, the TCRdb table keeps only in-frame clones and is missing some. The table records about 290,000 clones, 8% of them present only once. This clone was seen a few times. What it binds is not known. This CDR3 spans 14 amino acids. Germline assignment: CDR1 SGHDT and CDR2 YYEEEE. Trimming pared 4 bases from V and 4 bases from J, leaving 11 bases between. A heparinised blood draw that averaged around 100 mL was obtained once from each donor. The source material was central memory CD4+ T cells from blood. This sequence originates from a woman between 18 and 29 years old in good health. V usage is TRBV5-6 and J usage is TRBJ1-4; the D is unclear. Here the CDR3 DNA reads TGTGCCAGCAGCCCGGGTGGGATTAATGAAAAACTGTTTTTT. Translating gives CASSPGGINEKLFF.